The sequence of this T cell receptor beta chain was determined in a study of OX40 agonist ivuxolimab in advanced cancers. Libraries were prepared by immunoSEQ multiplex PCR; TCRdb keeps only in-frame clonotypes and omits some of them. The sample shows 7,900 or so clones, about four fifths of them seen only once. Individuals having autoimmune disease history or systemic immunosuppression were not enrolled. Study-level findings and limits: Normalized T-cell clonal expansion was also low in a subset of nonresponders.

As for this clone: Its antigen is not known.

The J segment lost 3 bases and the V segment lost 9 bases, leaving 5 bases of the junction unmatched. The CDR3 has 14 residues. The germline CDR1 and CDR2 sequences are MNHNY and SVGAGI (reference sequence). The material sequenced was CD4+ or CD8+ T cells sorted from blood, taken in a trial of the OX40 agonist ivuxolimab. The source of this sequence is an adult with an advanced solid tumor such as melanoma, head and neck, liver or kidney cancer. V usage is TRBV6-6 and J usage is TRBJ2-7, with 13 bases matching TRBD2. The CDR3 protein is CASGTSGNLYEQYF. In DNA form, the CDR3 reads TGTGCCAGTGGGACTAGCGGGAACCTCTACGAGCAGTACTTC.